Reported below is one T cell receptor (beta chain). Which antigen it targets is not known. No base quality values were provided; no much bigger clone lies one nucleotide off. Ficoll-Paque density gradient centrifugation was the method used to isolate PBMCs. TCRdb records Illumina NovaSeq 6000 as the sequencer. cDNA libraries for TCRalpha and TCRbeta were prepared by 5'RACE using constant-segment primers, with sample barcodes and unique molecular identifiers added. RNA was extracted from every sample with Trizol reagent. Libraries were amplified in two PCR steps, with a second sample barcode and Illumina TruSeq adapters added in the second step. Libraries were sequenced on an Illumina NovaSeq with 2 x 150 bp paired-end reads. As for the original processing: The reads were demultiplexed and collapsed into UMI-guided consensus sequences using migec v1.2.7. Using mixcr v2.1.11, the UMI consensuses were aligned to TRA and TRB V and J templates and assembled into clonotypes. Clonotypes were classified as expanded or contracted when called significant by both edgeR and NoisET, with noise models trained on biological replicates. edgeR calls used a false discovery rate-adjusted p below 0.01 and a log2 fold-change threshold of 1. As an exploratory analysis of dynamics, PCA with hierarchical clustering was applied to max-normalized trajectories of the 1000 most abundant clonotypes. Separately sequenced CD4+ and CD8+ repertoires were used to assign a CD4 or CD8 phenotype to each responding clone. TCRdb redid the processing of the public reads, applying fastp at Q25 and MiXCR, and retained in-frame beta chains. Each entry merges the rows of one CDR3 protein and shows their most common DNA and genes. TCRdb assigned the V and J calls; the authors' analysis was not used. This sample has about 180,000 distinct CDR3 sequences in its table, and roughly 18% of those were observed once. The ten largest clones add up to roughly 4.3% of the sample.

The data derive from a study of T-cell memory formation after mild COVID-19 (dated by TCRdb to 2020 to 2022). Concerning the study at large: TCR sequence clusters from the two donors were largely donor specific. In a couple of donors, T-cell clones that expanded and contracted after mild COVID-19 were tracked by sequencing TCRalpha and TCRbeta repertoires over time. The cohort was made up of two young adult volunteers, one female and one male, who were previously healthy. On the study overall, not on this receptor specifically: Only two mild cases were covered in the study, and larger cohorts including severe cases with pre-infection samples were considered necessary. SARS-CoV-2 specificity of the second-wave clones peaking on day 37 was not confirmed. The detection of some responding clones in pre-infection memory suggests that pre-existing cross-reactive memory T cells joined the SARS-CoV-2 response. Contracting CD4+ clones turned up mainly in the CM and EM memory subsets, whereas EMRA was where CD8+ clones were enriched. Clones that contracted from day 15 to 85 showed balanced CD4/CD8 phenotypes, whereas a second wave of clones that expanded from day 15 to 37 leaned towards CD4+.

The receptor was isolated from a man in his late teens or twenties who had mild COVID-19 (a few samples of this study predate the infection). The sample titles of this study are shuffled in the database, so cell type and time point are left out; the donor was told from shared clones. Sequenced material: PBMCs or a T cell subset sorted from them (not recorded which).

This receptor carries the CDR3 CSVPGTGPYEQYF. The DNA is as follows: TGCAGCGTTCCCGGGACAGGACCCTACGAGCAGTACTTC. The V and J genes are TRBV29-1 and TRBJ2-5; 8 of the junction bases match TRBD1. The J call is uncertain, as TRBJ2-7 better fits the DNA end. The CDR3 runs 13 amino acids, cysteine and phenylalanine included. Only the CDR3 DNA is retained, 39 bases long and in frame from the first base. Via the germline V gene, CDR1 is SQVTM and CDR2 ANQGSEA.